The rows below give T cell receptor beta chains drawn from one sample of a study of cytomegalovirus exposure and HLA in healthy donors. TCRdb keeps only in-frame clones here, not all; method: immunoSEQ multiplex PCR. The sample gives tens of thousands of clones, roughly four fifths of which show up once; roughly 2% is in the top ten. Input material: PBMCs. These receptors all stem from a man between 18 and 29 years old in good health and CMV-seronegative. Each CDR3 is given with its conserved first and last residue. D genes are given only for firm matches.

v_call,j_call,d_call,cdr3_nt,cdr3_aa
TRBV27,TRBJ2-5,-,TGTGCCAGCAGTAAGTCAGGGTTGTTGGAGACCCAGTACTTC,CASSKSGLLETQYF
TRBV5-8,TRBJ2-1,-,TGTGCCAGCAGCTTGGGGATCGGGGTAGAGGACCCCGGCTCGGTCAATGAGCAGTTCTTC,CASSLGIGVEDPGSVNEQFF
TRBV5-1,TRBJ2-1,TRBD2,TGCGCCAGCAGCACGACTAGCGGGAGTCTTAACAATGAGCAGTTCTTC,CASSTTSGSLNNEQFF
TRBV5-1,TRBJ1-1,-,TGCGCCAGCAGCGGGCCGCGCGAAGGTACTGAAGCTTTCTTT,CASSGPREGTEAFF
TRBV14,TRBJ1-6,-,TGTGCCAGCAGCCAAGTAAATTCACCCCTCCACTTT,CASSQVNSPLHF
TRBV5-1,TRBJ2-2,-,TGCGCCAGCAGCTTGGTAGGAGGGAACACCGGGGAGCTGTTTTTT,CASSLVGGNTGELFF
TRBV6-5,TRBJ2-1,TRBD2,TGTGCCAGCAGTCAAAGCGGGAGCTCCTACAATGAGCAGTTCTTC,CASSQSGSSYNEQFF
TRBV28,TRBJ1-3,-,TGTGCCAGCCGACAGTCTGGAAACACCATATATTTT,CASRQSGNTIYF
TRBV2,TRBJ1-5,TRBD1,TGTGCCAGCAGTGAACCAGACAGGGGGTATAGCAATCAGCCCCAGCATTTT,CASSEPDRGYSNQPQHF
TRBV6-4,TRBJ2-3,-,TGTGCCAGCAGTGACAGCGGGCCCACAGATACGCAGTATTTT,CASSDSGPTDTQYF
TRBV14,TRBJ1-1,-,TGTGCCAGCAGCCGCACCCTAAAAGCTTTCTTT,CASSRTLKAFF
TRBV7-2,TRBJ1-4,TRBD1,TGTGCCAGCAGCTTAACGGACTCCTTCGGGACAGTTAATGAAAAACTGTTTTTT,CASSLTDSFGTVNEKLFF
TRBV6-1,TRBJ1-2,TRBD1,TGTGCCAGCAGTGCCCCCGGGACAGTTTATGGCTACACCTTC,CASSAPGTVYGYTF
TRBV29-1,TRBJ2-7,-,TGCAGCGTTGACGGGAAGGGTGGCAACGAGCAGTACTTC,CSVDGKGGNEQYF
TRBV27,TRBJ1-1,TRBD1,TGTGCCAGCAGTTTTAGAGGGGGCGATGAAACTGAAGCTTTCTTT,CASSFRGGDETEAFF
TRBV2,TRBJ2-3,TRBD2,TGTGCCAGCGGGAGGACTAGCGGCACAGATACGCAGTATTTT,CASGRTSGTDTQYF